These T cell receptor beta chains were read from a single sample in a study of blood T cell repertoires in COVID-19. The data were produced by immunoSEQ multiplex PCR, yet TCRdb's version contains in-frame clones alone and is incomplete. The repertoire holds over 110,000 clones, with under 90% as singletons. The sequenced sample consisted of peripheral blood. The receptor source for this set is a man in his 70s who had recovered from COVID-19. The CDR3 runs from the conserved cysteine through the conserved F or W. Fields, in order: D gene, clone size, J gene, V gene, CDR3 DNA, CDR3 protein. The D gene is left open where the match is weak. Some rows mark clone size as missing; the rest say once, few, many or name a class of expanded clone.

>TRBD2|NA|TRBJ2-7|TRBV9
TGTGCCACCCGTTCTAGCGGGAGCAATGAAATGGTCTACGAGCAGTACTTC
CATRSSGSNEMVYEQYF
>TRBD1|NA|TRBJ2-5|TRBV6-5
TGTGCCAGCAGTTACTCAAGGGGGCGCGCCGAGACCCAGTACTTC
CASSYSRGRAETQYF
>TRBD1|NA|TRBJ1-1|TRBV3-1/TRBV3-2
TGTGCCAGCAGCCCAACAGGGGTTAGGACTGAAGCTTTCTTT
CASSPTGVRTEAFF
>TRBD1|NA|TRBJ2-7|TRBV12-5
TGTGCTAGTTCGGGACAGACCTACGAGCAGTACTTC
CASSGQTYEQYF
>NA|NA|TRBJ2-3|TRBV25-1
TGTGCCAGCAGTGACTTTTCAGGGATTGCCCCCACAGATACGCAGTATTTT
CASSDFSGIAPTDTQYF
>NA|NA|TRBJ1-1|TRBV11-2
TGTGCCAGCAGCTCACACGGGAGGGGGTCCACTGAAGCTTTCTTT
CASSSHGRGSTEAFF
>NA|NA|TRBJ2-3|TRBV7-8
TGTGCCAGCAGCTTACCCCAAAGCACAGATACGCAGTATTTT
CASSLPQSTDTQYF
>NA|NA|TRBJ2-3|TRBV11-2
TGTGCCAGCAGCTTCCACGGGGATACGCAGTATTTT
CASSFHGDTQYF
>TRBD1|NA|TRBJ1-3|TRBV7-8
TGTGCCAGCAGCTTAGTACCGGGGACAGTCTCTGGAAACACCATATATTTT
CASSLVPGTVSGNTIYF
>NA|once|TRBJ2-3|TRBV4-1
TGCGCCAGCAGGATAGCGCGGGGGCGGGCAGATACGCAGTATTTT
CASRIARGRADTQYF
>TRBD1|once|TRBJ1-2|TRBV30
TGTGCCTGGAGTCCTCGGACAGGGAATAACTATGGCTACACCTTC
CAWSPRTGNNYGYTF
>NA|NA|TRBJ2-7|TRBV21-1
TGTGCCAGCAGCAGGGCTGCCCACGAGCAGTACTTC
CASSRAAHEQYF
>NA|NA|TRBJ2-3|TRBV3-1/TRBV3-2
TGTGCCAGCAGCCAGGAGGGCCTGATAGATACGCAGTATTTT
CASSQEGLIDTQYF
>TRBD2|NA|TRBJ2-1|TRBV24-1
TGTGCCACCAGTGATGCATCCGGGACTAGCGGAGCATACAATGAGCAGTTCTTC
CATSDASGTSGAYNEQFF
>NA|NA|TRBJ1-4|TRBV6-5
TGTGCCAGCAGACCGGGACACTTGAATGAAAAACTGTTTTTT
CASRPGHLNEKLFF
>NA|once|TRBJ2-7|TRBV7-6
TGTGCCAGCAGCTTAACAGTAGGCTCCTACGAGCAGTACTTC
CASSLTVGSYEQYF
>NA|once|TRBJ2-7|TRBV6-2/TRBV6-3
TGTGCCAGCAGTTACTCAGATAGCGGAGCCCTCTGGGAGCAGTACTTC
CASSYSDSGALWEQYF
>TRBD1|NA|TRBJ1-2|TRBV6-5
TGTGCCAGCAGTAGGACAGGGGATGGCTACACCTTC
CASSRTGDGYTF
>TRBD2|NA|TRBJ2-1|TRBV6-2/TRBV6-3
TGTGCCAGCAGTTACTCCCTGACTAGCGGGAGAGAGAATGAGCAGTTCTTC
CASSYSLTSGRENEQFF
>TRBD2|NA|TRBJ2-5|TRBV7-9
TGTGCCAGCGCATCCGGGCTAGCGGGACTGGAGACCCAGTACTTC
CASASGLAGLETQYF
>NA|many|TRBJ2-1|TRBV5-1
TGCGCCAGCACCCAAAGCGGCAGCTCCTACAATGAGCAGTTCTTC
CASTQSGSSYNEQFF
>NA|NA|TRBJ2-4|TRBV4-1
TGCGCCAGCAGCCTTGGACAGTTAGCCAAAAACATTCAGTACTTC
CASSLGQLAKNIQYF
>NA|NA|TRBJ2-3|TRBV29-1
TGCAGCGTTTTCCCGGGGGCAGATACGCAGTATTTT
CSVFPGADTQYF
>NA|few|TRBJ2-5|TRBV28
TGTGCCAGCAGTTTATCGTCGGGGTACATGGAGACCCAGTACTTC
CASSLSSGYMETQYF
>TRBD2|NA|TRBJ2-4|TRBV27
TGTGCCAGCAGGACCGGGACTAGAGGGTTAAACATTCAGTACTTC
CASRTGTRGLNIQYF
>TRBD2|NA|TRBJ2-3|TRBV19
TGTGCCAGTAGTCTAGCGGGAGTAACGACAGATACGCAGTATTTT
CASSLAGVTTDTQYF
>NA|NA|TRBJ2-5|TRBV5-6
TGTGCCAGCAGCCCCATCCGTAACACGGGGGAGACCCAGTACTTC
CASSPIRNTGETQYF
>NA|NA|TRBJ2-7|TRBV6-5
TGTGCCAGCGAGGAGGGTGGGGACCCCTACGAGCAGTACTTC
CASEEGGDPYEQYF
>NA|NA|TRBJ1-5|TRBV10-2
TGCGCCAGCAGTGCCTCAGCGAATCAGCCCCAGCATTTT
CASSASANQPQHF
>TRBD2|NA|TRBJ2-7|TRBV27
TGTGCCGGTCCGGAAGGGCGGGAGCTCTGCTACGAGCAGTACTTC
CAGPEGRELCYEQYF
>TRBD2|NA|TRBJ2-3|TRBV4-1
TGCGCCAGCAGCCAAGAACTAGCGGGAGTTCTCACAGATACGCAGTATTTT
CASSQELAGVLTDTQYF
>TRBD1|NA|TRBJ2-1|TRBV2
TGTGCCAGCAATCGGGGACAGGGGTACAATGAGCAGTTCTTC
CASNRGQGYNEQFF
>TRBD2|NA|TRBJ2-1|TRBV30
TGTGCCTGGAGGGGTAGCGGGAGGAAAGACCGTTACAATGAGCAGTTCTTC
CAWRGSGRKDRYNEQFF
>NA|NA|TRBJ2-1|TRBV29-1
TGCAGCGCTGGACCCGGGACAGAGCAGTTCTTC
CSAGPGTEQFF
>TRBD2|once|TRBJ2-7|TRBV7-9
TGTGCCAGCAGCTCAGCGGGAGTCCTCTACGAGCAGTACTTC
CASSSAGVLYEQYF
>NA|NA|TRBJ2-7|TRBV27
TGTGCCAGCAGTTTTGGCATCTCCTACGAGCAGTACTTC
CASSFGISYEQYF
>NA|NA|TRBJ1-4|TRBV27
TGTGCCAGCAGCCCCATCCGGGACATTAATGAAAAACTGTTTTTT
CASSPIRDINEKLFF
>NA|NA|TRBJ1-1|TRBV7-2
TGTGCCAGCAGCGTCACGACAGCGGGGAACACTGAAGCTTTCTTT
CASSVTTAGNTEAFF
>TRBD1|NA|TRBJ2-2|TRBV19
TGTGCCAGTAAGCCCCCCGGACAGGGGAACACCGGGGAGCTGTTTTTT
CASKPPGQGNTGELFF
>NA|NA|TRBJ2-7|TRBV28
TGTGCCAGCAGTCCCCGCTCGCGCGGTTACGAGCAGTACTTC
CASSPRSRGYEQYF
>TRBD1|NA|TRBJ2-7|TRBV30
TGTGCCTGGAGTATACAGGGGGCGTACGAGCAGTACTTC
CAWSIQGAYEQYF
>TRBD1|NA|TRBJ1-5|TRBV27
TGTGCCAGCAGGACGACAGGGGAGGGTCAGCCCCAGCATTTT
CASRTTGEGQPQHF
>TRBD2|NA|TRBJ2-5|TRBV19
TGTGCCAGTAGTGAACTAGCGGAACAAGAGACCCAGTACTTC
CASSELAEQETQYF
>NA|NA|TRBJ2-5|TRBV7-9
TGTGCCAGCAGAGCTAGCGCCCAAGAGACCCAGTACTTC
CASRASAQETQYF
>TRBD1|few|TRBJ1-5|TRBV19
TGTGCCAGTAGTAGAGGAAGTGGGACAGGAGGTCAGCCCCAGCATTTT
CASSRGSGTGGQPQHF
>NA|NA|TRBJ1-4|TRBV6-5
TGTGCCAGCAGAAAGACAGGTCGTAATGAAAAACTGTTTTTT
CASRKTGRNEKLFF
>TRBD2|NA|TRBJ2-1|TRBV20-1
TGCAGTGCTAGTCGAGTCAGCGGGGCCTACAATGAGCAGTTCTTC
CSASRVSGAYNEQFF
>NA|NA|TRBJ1-2|TRBV4-2
TGTGCCAGCAGCCAATCCGGGCAGGGCGGCTATGGCTACACCTTC
CASSQSGQGGYGYTF
>NA|NA|TRBJ2-7|TRBV7-9
TGTGCCAGCAGCTTAGACAGTACCGAGCAGTACTTC
CASSLDSTEQYF
>NA|NA|TRBJ1-5|TRBV30
TGTGCCTGGAGGGGGGCAGGGCCTCGTCAGCCCCAGCATTTT
CAWRGAGPRQPQHF
>TRBD1|NA|TRBJ1-5|TRBV10-2
TGCGCCAGCAGTGAGGGGACAGGAGGGCCCAGTCAGCCCCAGCATTTT
CASSEGTGGPSQPQHF
>TRBD2|NA|TRBJ2-5|TRBV30
TGTGCCTGGAGTGCAGGACTAGCGGGTAACTACCAAGAGACCCAGTACTTC
CAWSAGLAGNYQETQYF
>TRBD1|NA|TRBJ2-1|TRBV11-2
TGTGCCAGCAGCCGGGTGGGACAGGTCTTCAATGAGCAGTTCTTC
CASSRVGQVFNEQFF